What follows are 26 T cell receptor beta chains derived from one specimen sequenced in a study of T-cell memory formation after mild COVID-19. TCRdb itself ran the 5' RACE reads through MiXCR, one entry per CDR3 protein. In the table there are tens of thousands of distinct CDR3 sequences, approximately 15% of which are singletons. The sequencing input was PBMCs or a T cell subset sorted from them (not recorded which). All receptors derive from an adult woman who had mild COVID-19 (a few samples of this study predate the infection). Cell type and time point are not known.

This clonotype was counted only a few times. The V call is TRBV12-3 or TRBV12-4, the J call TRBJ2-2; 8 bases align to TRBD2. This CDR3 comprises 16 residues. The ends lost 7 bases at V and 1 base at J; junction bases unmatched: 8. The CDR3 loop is CASNPWAGGNTGELFF. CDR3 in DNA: TGTGCCAGCAACCCCTGGGCGGGGGGGAACACCGGGGAGCTGTTTTTT.

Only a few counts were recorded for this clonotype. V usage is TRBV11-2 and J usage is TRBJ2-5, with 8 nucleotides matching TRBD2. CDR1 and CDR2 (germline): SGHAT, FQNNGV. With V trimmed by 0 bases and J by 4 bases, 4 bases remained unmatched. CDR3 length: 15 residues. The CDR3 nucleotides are TGTGCCAGCAGCTTAGAGGGACTAGGCGTAGAGACCCAGTACTTC. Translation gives CASSLEGLGVETQYF.

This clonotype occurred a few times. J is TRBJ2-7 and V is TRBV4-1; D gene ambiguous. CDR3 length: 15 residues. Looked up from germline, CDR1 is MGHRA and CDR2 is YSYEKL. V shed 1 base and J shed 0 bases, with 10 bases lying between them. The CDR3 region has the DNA TGCGCCAGCAGCCAAGTAGGAATTACCTCCTACGAGCAGTACTTC. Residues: CASSQVGITSYEQYF.

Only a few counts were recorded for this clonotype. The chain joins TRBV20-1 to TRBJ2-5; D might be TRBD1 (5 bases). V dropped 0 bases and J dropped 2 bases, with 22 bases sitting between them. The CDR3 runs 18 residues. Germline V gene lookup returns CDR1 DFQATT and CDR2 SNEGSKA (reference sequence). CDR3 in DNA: TGCAGTGCTAGAGATCAAGGGCAGTGGGGCAAACAACAAGAGACCCAGTACTTC. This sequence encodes CSARDQGQWGKQQETQYF.

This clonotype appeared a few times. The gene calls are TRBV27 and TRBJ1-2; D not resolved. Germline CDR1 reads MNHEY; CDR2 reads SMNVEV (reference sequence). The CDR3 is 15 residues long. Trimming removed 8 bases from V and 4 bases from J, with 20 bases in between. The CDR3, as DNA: TGTGCCAGCGGTTACCCCGCCGGTGGTACCTATGGCTACACCTTC. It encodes CASGYPAGGTYGYTF.

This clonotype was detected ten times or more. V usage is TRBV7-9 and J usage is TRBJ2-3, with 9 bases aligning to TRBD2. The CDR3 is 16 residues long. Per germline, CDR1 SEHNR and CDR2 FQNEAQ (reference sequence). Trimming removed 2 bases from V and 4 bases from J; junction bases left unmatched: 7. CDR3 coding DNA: TGTGCCAGCAGCTTATCGCGGGAGGGCCCGGCAGATACGCAGTATTTT. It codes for CASSLSREGPADTQYF.

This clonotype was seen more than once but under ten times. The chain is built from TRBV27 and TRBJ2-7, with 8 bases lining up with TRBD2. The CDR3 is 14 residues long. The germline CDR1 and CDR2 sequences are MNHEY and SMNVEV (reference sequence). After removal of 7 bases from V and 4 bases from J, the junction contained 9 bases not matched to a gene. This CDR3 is CASMPSGGLYEQYF. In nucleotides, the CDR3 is TGTGCCAGCATGCCTTCGGGAGGGCTATACGAGCAGTACTTC.

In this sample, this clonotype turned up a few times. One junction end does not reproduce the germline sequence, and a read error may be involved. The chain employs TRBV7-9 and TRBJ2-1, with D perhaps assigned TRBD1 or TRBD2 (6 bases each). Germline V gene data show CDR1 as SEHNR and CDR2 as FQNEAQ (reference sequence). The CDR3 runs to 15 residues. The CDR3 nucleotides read TGTGCCAGCAGCTCAGAGGGGGACTCCCACAATGAGCAGTTCTTC. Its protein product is CASSSEGDSHNEQFF.

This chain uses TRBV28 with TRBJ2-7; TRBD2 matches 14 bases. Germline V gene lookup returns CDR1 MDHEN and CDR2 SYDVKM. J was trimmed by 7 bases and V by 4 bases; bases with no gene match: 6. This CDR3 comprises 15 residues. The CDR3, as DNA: TGTGCCAGCAGTTCGACTAGCGGGAGGGTATGGGAGCAGTACTTC. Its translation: CASSSTSGRVWEQYF.

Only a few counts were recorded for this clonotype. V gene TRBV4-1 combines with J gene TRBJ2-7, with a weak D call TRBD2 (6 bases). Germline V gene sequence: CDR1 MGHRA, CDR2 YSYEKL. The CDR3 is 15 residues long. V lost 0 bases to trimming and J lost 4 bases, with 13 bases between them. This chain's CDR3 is CASSQEALAPYEQYF. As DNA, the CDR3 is TGCGCCAGCAGCCAAGAAGCCCTAGCGCCTTACGAGCAGTACTTC.

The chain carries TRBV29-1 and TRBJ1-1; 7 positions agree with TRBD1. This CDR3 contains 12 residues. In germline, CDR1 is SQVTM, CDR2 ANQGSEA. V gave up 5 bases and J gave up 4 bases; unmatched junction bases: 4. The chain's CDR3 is CSVRAGGTEAFF. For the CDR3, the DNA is TGCAGCGTTAGGGCAGGGGGCACTGAAGCTTTCTTT.

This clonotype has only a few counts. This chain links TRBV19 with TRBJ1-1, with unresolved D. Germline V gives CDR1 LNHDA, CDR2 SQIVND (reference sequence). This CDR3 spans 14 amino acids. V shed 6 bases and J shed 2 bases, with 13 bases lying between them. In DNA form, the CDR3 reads TGTGCCAGTAGCGGTATGGTTCCCAACACTGAAGCTTTCTTT. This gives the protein CASSGMVPNTEAFF.

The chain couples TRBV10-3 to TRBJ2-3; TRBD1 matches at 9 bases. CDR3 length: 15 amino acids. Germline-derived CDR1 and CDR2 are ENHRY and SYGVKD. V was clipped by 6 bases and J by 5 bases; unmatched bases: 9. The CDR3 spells CAIRAGQGTQDTQYF. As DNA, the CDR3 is TGTGCCATCAGAGCGGGACAGGGCACACAAGATACGCAGTATTTT.

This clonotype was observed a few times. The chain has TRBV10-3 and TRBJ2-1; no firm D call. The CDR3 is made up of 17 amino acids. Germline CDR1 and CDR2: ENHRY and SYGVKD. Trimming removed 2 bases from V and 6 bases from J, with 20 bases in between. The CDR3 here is CAISEPPGTELSNEQFF. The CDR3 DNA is TGTGCCATCAGTGAGCCCCCGGGCACAGAGCTTAGCAATGAGCAGTTCTTC.

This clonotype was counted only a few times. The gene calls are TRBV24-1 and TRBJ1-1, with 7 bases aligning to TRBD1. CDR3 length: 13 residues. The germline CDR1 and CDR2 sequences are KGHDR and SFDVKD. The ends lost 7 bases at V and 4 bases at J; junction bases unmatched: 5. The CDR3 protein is CATRAGGTTEAFF. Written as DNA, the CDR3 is TGTGCCACCAGAGCAGGGGGAACCACTGAAGCTTTCTTT.

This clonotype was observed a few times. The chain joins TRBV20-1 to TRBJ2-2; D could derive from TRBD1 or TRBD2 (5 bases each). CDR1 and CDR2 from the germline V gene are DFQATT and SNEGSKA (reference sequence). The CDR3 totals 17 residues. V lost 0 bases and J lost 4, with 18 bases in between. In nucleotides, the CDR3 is TGCAGTGCTAGAGATTCCGTAGGTCGGGGCCGCACCGGGGAGCTGTTTTTT. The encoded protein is CSARDSVGRGRTGELFF.

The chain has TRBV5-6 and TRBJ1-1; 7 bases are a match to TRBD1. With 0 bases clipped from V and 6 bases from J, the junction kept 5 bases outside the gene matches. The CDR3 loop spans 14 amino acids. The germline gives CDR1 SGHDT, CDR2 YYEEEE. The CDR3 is CASSLVVRGAEAFF. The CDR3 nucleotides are TGTGCCAGCAGCTTGGTTGTCAGGGGGGCTGAAGCTTTCTTT.

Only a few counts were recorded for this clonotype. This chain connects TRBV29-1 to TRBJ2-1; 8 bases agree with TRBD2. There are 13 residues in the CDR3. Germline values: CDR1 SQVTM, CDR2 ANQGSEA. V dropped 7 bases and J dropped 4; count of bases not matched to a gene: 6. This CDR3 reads CSGAGEAYNEQFF. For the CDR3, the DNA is TGCAGCGGAGCGGGGGAGGCTTACAATGAGCAGTTCTTC.

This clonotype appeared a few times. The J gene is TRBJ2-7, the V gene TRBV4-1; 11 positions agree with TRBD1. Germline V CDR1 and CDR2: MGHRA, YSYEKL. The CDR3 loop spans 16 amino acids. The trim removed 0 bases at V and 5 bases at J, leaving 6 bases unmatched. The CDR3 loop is CASSQDPRTGGHEQYF. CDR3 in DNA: TGCGCCAGCAGCCAAGATCCCCGGACAGGGGGCCACGAGCAGTACTTC.

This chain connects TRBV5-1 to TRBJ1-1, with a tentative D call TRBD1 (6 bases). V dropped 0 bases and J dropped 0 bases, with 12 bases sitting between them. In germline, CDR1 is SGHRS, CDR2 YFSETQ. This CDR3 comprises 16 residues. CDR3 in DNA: TGCGCCAGCAGCTTGGATAGCGGACAGCTGAACACTGAAGCTTTCTTT. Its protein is CASSLDSGQLNTEAFF.

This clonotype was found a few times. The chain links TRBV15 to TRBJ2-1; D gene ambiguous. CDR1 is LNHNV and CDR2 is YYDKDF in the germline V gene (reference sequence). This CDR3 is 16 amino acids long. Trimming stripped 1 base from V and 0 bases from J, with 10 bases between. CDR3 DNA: TGTGCCACCAGCAGAGTCGCCATAAGCTCCTACAATGAGCAGTTCTTC. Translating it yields CATSRVAISSYNEQFF.

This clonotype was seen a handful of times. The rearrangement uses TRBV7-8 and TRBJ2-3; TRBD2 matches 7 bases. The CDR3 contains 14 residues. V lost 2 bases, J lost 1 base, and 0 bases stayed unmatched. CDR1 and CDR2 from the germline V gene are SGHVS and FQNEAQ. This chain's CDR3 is CASSLLAGTDTQYF. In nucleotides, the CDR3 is TGTGCCAGCAGCTTACTAGCGGGCACAGATACGCAGTATTTT.

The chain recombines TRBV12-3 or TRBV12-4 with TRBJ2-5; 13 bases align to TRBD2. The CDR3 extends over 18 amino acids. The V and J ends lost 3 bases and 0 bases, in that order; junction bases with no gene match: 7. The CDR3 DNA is TGTGCCAGCAGTTTGGGGACTAGCGGGGCCCTGTACCAAGAGACCCAGTACTTC. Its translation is CASSLGTSGALYQETQYF.

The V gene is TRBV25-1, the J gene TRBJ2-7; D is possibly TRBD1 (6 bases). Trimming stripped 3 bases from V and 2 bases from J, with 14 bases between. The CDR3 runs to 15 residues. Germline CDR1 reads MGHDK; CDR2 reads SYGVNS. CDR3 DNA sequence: TGTGCCAGCAGTGATCCCGGACAGACCACCTACGAGCAGTACTTC. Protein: CASSDPGQTTYEQYF.

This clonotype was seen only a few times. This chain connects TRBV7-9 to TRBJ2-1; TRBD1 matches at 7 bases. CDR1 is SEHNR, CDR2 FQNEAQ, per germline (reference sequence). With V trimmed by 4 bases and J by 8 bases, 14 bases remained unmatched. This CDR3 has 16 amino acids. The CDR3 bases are TGTGCCAGCAGCTCATATGGCACAGGGGTTAGAGATGAGCAGTTCTTC. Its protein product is CASSSYGTGVRDEQFF. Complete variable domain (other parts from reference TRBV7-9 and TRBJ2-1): DTGVSQNPRHKITKRGQNVTFRCDPISEHNRLYWYRQTLGQGPEFLTYFQNEAQLEKSRLLSDRFSAERPKGSFSTLEIQRTEQGDSAMYLCASSSYGTGVRDEQFFGPGTRLTVL.

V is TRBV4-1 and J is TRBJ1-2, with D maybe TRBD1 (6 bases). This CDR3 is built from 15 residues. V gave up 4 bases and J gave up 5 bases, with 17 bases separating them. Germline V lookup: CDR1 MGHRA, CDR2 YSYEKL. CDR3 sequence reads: CASSPKTDSSYGYTF. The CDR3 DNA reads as TGCGCCAGCAGCCCAAAAACGGACAGCAGTTATGGCTACACCTTC.